Shown below are 8 T cell receptor beta chains from a single sample sequenced in a study of Ad26.COV2.S vaccination and SARS-CoV-2 variants. TCRdb keeps only in-frame clones here, not all; method: immunoSEQ multiplex PCR. The data show around 500,000 clones, 70% to 90% seen once. Treatment defined: around 19 received Ad26.COV2.S at low or high dose, single or two shots; five or six received placebo; per-sample allocation not given. The study sampled participants on day 63 after the first vaccine or placebo injection. Here the sequenced sample was peripheral blood, taken in a trial of Ad26.COV2.S vaccine versus placebo. These receptor sequences come from a person aged 18-65 years who received the Ad26.COV2.S COVID-19 vaccine or a placebo.

Written as DNA, the CDR3 is TGTGCCAGCAGCCCCCTCTTGTTTGGGACTAGCAGCCATTACAATGAGCAGTTCTTC. This encodes CASSPLLFGTSSHYNEQFF. The rearrangement uses TRBV7-2 and TRBJ2-1, with 9 bases identical to TRBD2. The CDR3 spans 19 residues. The germline V gene has CDR1 SGHTA and CDR2 FQGNSA. V dropped 5 bases and J dropped 4; count of bases not matched to a gene: 18.

The count of this clone is one. CDR3 in amino acids: CASSLDRVNQPQHF. In DNA form, the CDR3 reads TGTGCCAGTAGTCTTGACAGGGTCAATCAGCCCCAGCATTTT. The chain carries TRBV19 and TRBJ1-5; TRBD1 aligns across 7 bases. V shed 5 bases and J 3 bases; nucleotides not matched to a gene: 4. The CDR3 extends over 14 amino acids. Germline values: CDR1 LNHDA, CDR2 SQIVND (reference sequence).

The rearrangement links TRBV10-3 to TRBJ1-2, with 9 bases lining up with TRBD1. CDR1 and CDR2 from the germline V gene are ENHRY and SYGVKD. V lost 2 bases and J lost 8; bases outside the gene matches: 6. The CDR3 is 14 amino acids. In DNA, the CDR3 is TGTGCCATCAGTGAGGGACAGGGGCCTCCCGGCTACACCTTC. It codes for CAISEGQGPPGYTF.

This sequence joins TRBV5-1 and TRBJ2-7, with D possibly matching TRBD2 (6 bases). Per the germline V gene, CDR1 is SGHRS and CDR2 is YFSETQ. Trimming pared 0 bases from V and 1 base from J, leaving 11 bases between. The CDR3 loop spans 15 amino acids. CDR3 DNA sequence: TGCGCCAGCAGCTTGGGGGGCGCGGGGTCCTACGAGCAGTACTTC. Amino acid sequence: CASSLGGAGSYEQYF.

The chain is built from TRBV6-5 and TRBJ1-1; tentatively, D is TRBD1 (6 bases). The length of the CDR3 is 14 residues. The V end lost 4 bases, the J end lost 4 bases, and 13 bases lay between the germline ends. Germline CDR1 and CDR2: MNHEY and SVGAGI. This CDR3 is CASSFSGDFTEAFF. In DNA form, the CDR3 reads TGTGCCAGCAGTTTCTCAGGGGACTTCACTGAAGCTTTCTTT.

The rearrangement joins TRBV28 to TRBJ2-5; D might be TRBD1 (6 bases). CDR3 size: 15 residues. Trimming shortened V by 4 bases and J by 0 bases, and 12 bases separated the two germline ends. Per germline, CDR1 MDHEN and CDR2 SYDVKM. The CDR3 DNA follows: TGTGCCAGCAGTTCGTCCGGGACAAACCAAGAGACCCAGTACTTC. It specifies CASSSSGTNQETQYF.

The chain joins TRBV2 to TRBJ2-7; D is uncertain. Germline assignment: CDR1 SNHLY and CDR2 FYNNEI. This CDR3 has 12 residues. V dropped 9 bases and J dropped 3 bases, with 12 bases sitting between them. The CDR3 sequence: CASTTEGYEQYF. The CDR3 nucleotides read TGTGCCAGTACCACAGAAGGCTACGAGCAGTACTTC. The full variable domain, its missing parts supplied by reference TRBV2 and TRBJ2-7, is EPEVTQTPSHQVTQMGQEVILRCVPISNHLYFYWYRQILGQKVEFLVSFYNNEISEKSEIFDDQFSVERPDGSNFTLKIRSTKLEDSAMYFCASTTEGYEQYFGPGTRLTVT.

This chain uses TRBV9 with TRBJ1-6; D ambiguous. Germline-derived CDR1 and CDR2 are SGDLS and YYNGEE. This CDR3 comprises 14 residues. Trimming cost V 0 bases and J 3 bases, with 4 bases left between them. Written as DNA, the CDR3 is TGTGCCAGCAGCGTAGCTAGCTATAATTCACCCCTCCACTTT. Amino acid sequence: CASSVASYNSPLHF.